The rows below give T cell receptor beta chains drawn from one sample of a study of blood T cells in healthy people across ages. TCRdb reprocessed the 5' RACE reads with MiXCR, giving one entry per CDR3 protein. Here the sample spans about 680,000 distinct CDR3 sequences, approximately 49% being singletons. The sample taken for sequencing was blood. The receptors come from a woman aged 55-69 years in good health. The CDR3 runs from the conserved cysteine through the conserved F or W. D genes are given only for firm matches.

d_call: NA
v_call: TRBV7-2
cdr3_aa: CASSYTGGGKTQYF

d_call: TRBD1
v_call: TRBV7-2
cdr3_aa: CASSLGGTGDRYAYF

d_call: TRBD1
v_call: TRBV2
cdr3_aa: CASYPGQGYNEQFF

d_call: NA
v_call: TRBV5-1
cdr3_aa: CASREASPEDTQYF

d_call: NA
v_call: TRBV4-2
cdr3_aa: CASSQVGQRGFF

d_call: TRBD1
v_call: TRBV4-3
cdr3_aa: CASSQDWQGASGANVLTF

d_call: NA
v_call: TRBV20-1
cdr3_aa: CSARATDTEAFF

d_call: TRBD1
v_call: TRBV7-6
cdr3_aa: CASSLIQGQGLRETQYF

d_call: NA
v_call: TRBV24-1
cdr3_aa: CATSEKTQYF

d_call: NA
v_call: TRBV12-3/TRBV12-4
cdr3_aa: CASRDRSLTNYGYTF

d_call: TRBD2
v_call: TRBV10-3
cdr3_aa: CAISAFGTSGRANEQFF

d_call: NA
v_call: TRBV5-1
cdr3_aa: CASSEMGTPTSNTDTQYF

d_call: NA
v_call: TRBV7-2
cdr3_aa: CASSLDARGPYGYTF

d_call: NA
v_call: TRBV11-2
cdr3_aa: CASPLASGNEQYF

d_call: NA
v_call: TRBV6-2/TRBV6-3
cdr3_aa: CASSASGDEELFF

d_call: TRBD1
v_call: TRBV7-2
cdr3_aa: CASSSQDRGRDTQYF

d_call: NA
v_call: TRBV6-2/TRBV6-3
cdr3_aa: CASSWTSRNQPQHF

d_call: TRBD1
v_call: TRBV28
cdr3_aa: CASSLGDRADEQYF

d_call: TRBD2
v_call: TRBV28
cdr3_aa: CASALRLANEQFF

d_call: NA
v_call: TRBV6-5
cdr3_aa: CASKTGSHSSYEQYF

d_call: TRBD1
v_call: TRBV20-1
cdr3_aa: CSARPTGASRDTEAFF

d_call: NA
v_call: TRBV6-6
cdr3_aa: CAIPVGDGYTF

d_call: TRBD1
v_call: TRBV29-1
cdr3_aa: CSAARDRGHTEAFF

d_call: TRBD1
v_call: TRBV29-1
cdr3_aa: CSVEDARTGYNEQYF

d_call: TRBD1
v_call: TRBV4-1
cdr3_aa: CASSHPDRGTFEQFF

d_call: NA
v_call: TRBV9
cdr3_aa: CASSVLGIEGEQFF

d_call: TRBD2
v_call: TRBV6-6
cdr3_aa: CATAATSGYNEQYF

d_call: NA
v_call: TRBV7-2
cdr3_aa: CASSSQQGPYEQYF

d_call: NA
v_call: TRBV5-1
cdr3_aa: CASSLGTAMSSYEQYF

d_call: NA
v_call: TRBV4-3
cdr3_aa: CASSQEWSSYNEQFF

d_call: TRBD2
v_call: TRBV20-1
cdr3_aa: CSARGFGREPYEQYF

d_call: NA
v_call: TRBV29-1
cdr3_aa: CSAVTDYNYGYTF

d_call: NA
v_call: TRBV2
cdr3_aa: CASMRNEQFF

d_call: NA
v_call: TRBV7-2
cdr3_aa: CASSPKGTGLAKNIQYF

d_call: TRBD1
v_call: TRBV20-1
cdr3_aa: CSARDLTGSSYNEQFF

d_call: NA
v_call: TRBV12-3/TRBV12-4
cdr3_aa: CASSQQVAKNIQYF

d_call: TRBD2
v_call: TRBV20-1
cdr3_aa: CSARDVTSGSHEQFF

d_call: TRBD1
v_call: TRBV29-1
cdr3_aa: CSAEDRFSYEQYF

d_call: NA
v_call: TRBV6-1
cdr3_aa: CASSGLSRGRSRTGELFF

d_call: NA
v_call: TRBV7-2
cdr3_aa: CASSLRSGSETQYF

d_call: TRBD1
v_call: TRBV29-1
cdr3_aa: CSVEAGTVRSEGYTF

d_call: TRBD1
v_call: TRBV2
cdr3_aa: CASRIQGAATNEKLFF